This TCR beta chain was identified during a study of blood T cell repertoires in COVID-19. The germline gives CDR1 MNHEY, CDR2 SVGAGI. J lost 3 bases, V lost 6 bases, and 10 bases had no gene match. CDR3 length: 15 residues. The repertoire was sequenced with immunoSEQ multiplex PCR; TCRdb's copy has only in-frame clones and lacks some. Of 90,000 to 150,000 clones in the sample, more than 60% were seen once. The chain carries TRBV6-5 and TRBJ1-1; 7 nucleotides match TRBD1. The sequence was obtained from a man in his 70s with acute or convalescent COVID-19. Sequenced material: peripheral blood. The CDR3 loop is CASRPNRGMDTEAFF. The CDR3 DNA reads as TGTGCCAGCAGGCCCAACAGGGGAATGGACACTGAAGCTTTCTTT.